This T cell receptor beta chain was profiled in a study of OX40 agonist ivuxolimab in advanced cancers. The wider study: Every patient in dose escalation had hepatocellular carcinoma, melanoma, renal cell or head and neck cancer.

Only in-frame clones appear in the TCRdb table, and some are missing; sequencing was by immunoSEQ multiplex PCR. The table lists roughly 100,000 clones, about 92% of them singletons, with roughly 0.26% in the top ten. About this clone: No antigen is known for it.

The study's findings and limits: The average count of expanded clones was higher among CD8+ T cells than among CD4+.

This CDR3 is built from 17 residues. The J segment lost 2 bases and the V segment lost 5 bases, leaving 8 bases of the junction unmatched. Looked up from germline, CDR1 is MRHNA and CDR2 is SNTAGT. The rearrangement uses TRBV6-4 and TRBJ2-6; TRBD1 agrees at 8 bases. This specimen was CD4+ or CD8+ T cells sorted from blood, taken in a trial of the OX40 agonist ivuxolimab. The source of this sequence is an adult with an advanced solid tumor such as melanoma, head and neck, liver or kidney cancer. The CDR3 bases are TGTGCCAGCAGTCCCCAGGGGGCCGTTCCTGGGGCCAACGTCCTGACTTTC. Protein: CASSPQGAVPGANVLTF.